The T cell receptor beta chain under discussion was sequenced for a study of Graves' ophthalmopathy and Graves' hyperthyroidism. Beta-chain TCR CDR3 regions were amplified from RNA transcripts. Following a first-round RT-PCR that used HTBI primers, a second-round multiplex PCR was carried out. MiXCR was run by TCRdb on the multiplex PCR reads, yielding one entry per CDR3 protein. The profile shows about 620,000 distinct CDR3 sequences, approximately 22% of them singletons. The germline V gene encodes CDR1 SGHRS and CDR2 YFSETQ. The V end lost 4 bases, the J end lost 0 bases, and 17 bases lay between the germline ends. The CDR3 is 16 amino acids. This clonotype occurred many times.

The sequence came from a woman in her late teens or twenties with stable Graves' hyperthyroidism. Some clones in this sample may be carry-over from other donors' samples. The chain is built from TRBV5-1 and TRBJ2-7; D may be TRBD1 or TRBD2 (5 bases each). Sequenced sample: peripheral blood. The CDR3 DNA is TGCGCCAGCAGCCGACTGGGGGATTTCAGCTCCTACGAGCAGTACTTC. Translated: CASSRLGDFSSYEQYF.